This TCR beta chain stems from a study of vaccination effects on CD4 cells after COVID-19. V was trimmed by 4 bases and J by 5 bases, leaving 5 bases between them. CDR1 and CDR2 (germline): MNHEY, SVGEGT. The CDR3 spans 11 residues. To note about this clone: Its target is unknown.

Profiled with immunoSEQ multiplex PCR; TCRdb holds only in-frame clones, not every one. The sample shows tens of thousands of clones, 80% to 90% of them seen only once. Using viral peptide pools, the ViraFEST assay grew out antigen-specific CD4+ T cells prior to sequencing. The culture ran for about 10 days, and then CD4+ T cells were isolated. Two doses of either BNT162b2 or mRNA-1273 were given to each participant. The sequences come from CD4+ T cells from PBMCs cultured with SARS-CoV-2 spike peptides, collected after COVID-19 vaccination. V usage is TRBV6-2 or TRBV6-3 and J usage is TRBJ2-5; unclear D gene. This receptor was identified in a human donor who received a COVID-19 vaccine. Some clones in this sample may be carry-over from other donors' samples. CDR3 sequence (DNA): TGTGCCAGCAGTTTCTGGGAGACCCAGTACTTC. Its protein product is CASSFWETQYF.